The clone carrying this T cell receptor (beta chain) has just a few counts. The source of the sample is a study of blood T cell repertoires in COVID-19. Study as a whole: Whether acute or convalescent, the COVID-19 samples came from the United States, Italy and Spain. In each case, the material was cDNA or gDNA derived from T cells, B-cell-depleted T cells, or PBMCs.

Each recovered donor of Cohort 3 presented with two negative PCRs, clearance, or symptom resolution. Trimming removed 0 bases from V and 11 bases from J; junction bases left unmatched: 5. The CDR3 has 13 residues. Germline V lookup: CDR1 SGHRS, CDR2 YFSETQ. In the authors' workflow: From reference gene primer amplification, estimates of nucleated cell counts were derived. TCRdb's copy holds only in-frame clones and misses some; the assay was immunoSEQ multiplex PCR. The V and J calls and the clone size are those of that table, but D and trimming were determined from the DNA. The profile shows fewer than 350,000 clones, around 85% of them singletons.

The sequenced material came from PBMCs or T cells enriched from blood (not recorded which). This clonotype originated in a woman in her fifties or sixties who had recovered from COVID-19. The chain carries TRBV5-1 and TRBJ1-1; 9 bases are shared with TRBD1. The CDR3 DNA reads as TGCGCCAGCAGCTTGGGAAGGGACAGGGATGCTTTCTTT. Translated, it gives CASSLGRDRDAFF.